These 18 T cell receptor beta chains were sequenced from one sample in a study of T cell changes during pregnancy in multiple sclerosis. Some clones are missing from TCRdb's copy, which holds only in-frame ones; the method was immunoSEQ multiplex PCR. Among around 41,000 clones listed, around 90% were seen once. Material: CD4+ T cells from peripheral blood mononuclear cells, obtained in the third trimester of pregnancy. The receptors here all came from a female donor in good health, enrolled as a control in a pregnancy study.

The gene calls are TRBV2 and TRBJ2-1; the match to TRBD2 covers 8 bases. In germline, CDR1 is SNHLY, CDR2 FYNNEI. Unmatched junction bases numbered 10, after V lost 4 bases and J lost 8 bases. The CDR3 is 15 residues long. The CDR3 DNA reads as TGTGCCAGCAGTGCGTCGGGGGGGAGGTCGGATGAGCAGTTCTTC. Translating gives CASSASGGRSDEQFF.

In nucleotides, the CDR3 is TGTGCCAGCAGTTTGGTCGGAGGGAGGTCCCTAAGCACAGATACGCAGTATTTT. Protein: CASSLVGGRSLSTDTQYF. This sequence joins TRBV28 and TRBJ2-3; D may be TRBD2 (6 bases). The CDR3 is 18 residues long. The V end lost 3 bases, the J end lost 0 bases, and 19 bases lay between the germline ends. CDR1 and CDR2 from the germline V gene are MDHEN and SYDVKM. The full variable domain, completed using reference TRBV28 and TRBJ2-3, is DVKVTQSSRYLVKRTGEKVFLECVQDMDHENMFWYRQDPGLGLRLIYFSYDVKMKEKGDIPEGYSVSREKKERFSLILESASTNQTSMYLCASSLVGGRSLSTDTQYFGPGTRLTVL.

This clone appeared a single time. CDR3 nucleotide sequence: TGTGCCAGCAGCAAAGAGGCGTTCATCAGGGTCGACACAGATACGCAGTATTTT. Translated: CASSKEAFIRVDTDTQYF. J is TRBJ2-3 and V is TRBV21-1; TRBD1, the table's D call, was not compared with the DNA. TRBV21-1 is a pseudogene. The CDR3 sequence is 18 residues long.

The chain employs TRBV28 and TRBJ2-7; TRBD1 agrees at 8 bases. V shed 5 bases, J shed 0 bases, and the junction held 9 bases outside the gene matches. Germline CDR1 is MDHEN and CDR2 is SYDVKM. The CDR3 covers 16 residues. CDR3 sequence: CASSPPPGQGSYEQYF. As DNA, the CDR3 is TGTGCCAGCAGTCCCCCCCCTGGACAGGGCTCCTACGAGCAGTACTTC.

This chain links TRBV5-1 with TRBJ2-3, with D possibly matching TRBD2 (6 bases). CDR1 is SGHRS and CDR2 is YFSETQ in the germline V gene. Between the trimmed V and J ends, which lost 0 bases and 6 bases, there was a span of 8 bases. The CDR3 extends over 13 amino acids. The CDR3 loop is CASSLGEEDTQYF. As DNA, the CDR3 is TGCGCCAGCAGCTTGGGGGAGGAGGATACGCAGTATTTT.

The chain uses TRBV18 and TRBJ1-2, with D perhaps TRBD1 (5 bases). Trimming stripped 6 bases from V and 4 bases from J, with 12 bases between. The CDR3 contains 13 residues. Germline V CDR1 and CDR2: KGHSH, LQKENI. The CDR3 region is CASSPTETYGYTF. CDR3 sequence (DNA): TGTGCCAGCTCCCCGACAGAGACCTATGGCTACACCTTC. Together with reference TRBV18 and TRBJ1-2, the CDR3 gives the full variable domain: NAGVMQNPRHLVRRRGQEARLRCSPMKGHSHVYWYRQLPEEGLKFMVYLQKENIIDESGMPKERFSAEFPKEGPSILRIQQVVRGDSAAYFCASSPTETYGYTFGSGTRLTVV.

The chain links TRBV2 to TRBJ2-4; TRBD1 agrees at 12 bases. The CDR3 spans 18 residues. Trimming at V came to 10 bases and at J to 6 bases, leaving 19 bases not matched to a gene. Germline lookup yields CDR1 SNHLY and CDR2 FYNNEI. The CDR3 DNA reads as TGTGCCACCGCCCCAGGTCTCGGGACAGGGGGCGGAGGAAACATTCAGTACTTC. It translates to CATAPGLGTGGGGNIQYF.

CDR3 sequence: CASSQDSGYEQYF. For the CDR3, the DNA is TGCGCCAGCAGCCAAGATTCGGGGTACGAGCAGTACTTC. The chain employs TRBV4-1 and TRBJ2-7; a possible D gene is TRBD2 (5 bases). Per the germline V gene, CDR1 is MGHRA and CDR2 is YSYEKL. The CDR3 is made up of 13 amino acids. V dropped 0 bases and J dropped 4 bases, with 7 bases sitting between them.

As DNA, the CDR3 is TGCAGCGTTGTGGTTGGGCACCTGAACACTGAAGCTTTCTTT. This gives the protein CSVVVGHLNTEAFF. The rearrangement joins TRBV29-1 to TRBJ1-1, with D uncertain. The ends were cut back, 4 bases at V and 0 bases at J, with 12 bases in the middle. Germline V gene lookup returns CDR1 SQVTM and CDR2 ANQGSEA. The CDR3 is 14 residues long.

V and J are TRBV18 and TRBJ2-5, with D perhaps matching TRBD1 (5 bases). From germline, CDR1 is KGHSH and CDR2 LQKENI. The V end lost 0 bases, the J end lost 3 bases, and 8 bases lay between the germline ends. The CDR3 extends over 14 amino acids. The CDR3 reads CASSPPYRKETQYF. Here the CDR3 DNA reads TGTGCCAGCTCACCACCGTACAGGAAAGAGACCCAGTACTTC.

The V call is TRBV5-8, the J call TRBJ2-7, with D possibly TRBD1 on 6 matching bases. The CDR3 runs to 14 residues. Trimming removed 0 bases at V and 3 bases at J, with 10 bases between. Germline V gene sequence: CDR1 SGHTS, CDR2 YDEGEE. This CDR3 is CASSLVGASYEQYF. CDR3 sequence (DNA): TGTGCCAGCAGCTTGGTGGGGGCCAGCTACGAGCAGTACTTC.

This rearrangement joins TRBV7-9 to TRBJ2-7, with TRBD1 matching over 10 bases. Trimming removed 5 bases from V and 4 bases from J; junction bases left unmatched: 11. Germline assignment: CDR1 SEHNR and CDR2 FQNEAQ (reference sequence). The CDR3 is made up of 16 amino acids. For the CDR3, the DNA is TGTGCCAGCAGCCATCATCGTGGACAGGGGGAATACGAGCAGTACTTC. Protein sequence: CASSHHRGQGEYEQYF.

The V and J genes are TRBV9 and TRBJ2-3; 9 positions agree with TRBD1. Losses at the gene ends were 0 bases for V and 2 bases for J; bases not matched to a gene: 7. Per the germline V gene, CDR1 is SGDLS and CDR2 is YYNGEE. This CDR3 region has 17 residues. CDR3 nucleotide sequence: TGTGCCAGCAGCGTAGGATTAGGGACAGGGACCACAGATACGCAGTATTTT. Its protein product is CASSVGLGTGTTDTQYF.

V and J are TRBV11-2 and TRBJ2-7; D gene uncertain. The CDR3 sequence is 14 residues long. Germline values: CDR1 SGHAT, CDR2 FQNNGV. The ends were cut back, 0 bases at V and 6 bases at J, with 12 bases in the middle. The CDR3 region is CASSLDLRIVEQYF. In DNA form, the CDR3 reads TGTGCCAGCAGCTTAGATTTGAGGATCGTCGAGCAGTACTTC.

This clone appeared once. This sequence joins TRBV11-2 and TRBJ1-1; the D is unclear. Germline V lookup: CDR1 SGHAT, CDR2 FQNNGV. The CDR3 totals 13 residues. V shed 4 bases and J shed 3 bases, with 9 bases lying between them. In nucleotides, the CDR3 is TGTGCCAGCAGCTCCCAGGCCGACACTGAAGCTTTCTTT. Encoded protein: CASSSQADTEAFF.

The CDR3: CASRNPTQETQYF. The CDR3 nucleotides are TGTGCCAGCAGAAACCCGACTCAAGAGACCCAGTACTTC. This sequence joins TRBV7-8 and TRBJ2-5; D gene ambiguous. The germline V gene encodes CDR1 SGHVS and CDR2 FQNEAQ. CDR3 length: 13 amino acids. The V end was cut by 6 bases, the J end by 2 bases, with 10 bases between.

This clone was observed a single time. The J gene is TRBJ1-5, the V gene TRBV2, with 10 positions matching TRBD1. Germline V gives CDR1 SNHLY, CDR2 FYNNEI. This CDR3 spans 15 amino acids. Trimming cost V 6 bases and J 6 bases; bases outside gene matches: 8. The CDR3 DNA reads TGTGCCAGCAGACCTGGACAGGGGGATCTTCAGCCCCAGCATTTT. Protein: CASRPGQGDLQPQHF.

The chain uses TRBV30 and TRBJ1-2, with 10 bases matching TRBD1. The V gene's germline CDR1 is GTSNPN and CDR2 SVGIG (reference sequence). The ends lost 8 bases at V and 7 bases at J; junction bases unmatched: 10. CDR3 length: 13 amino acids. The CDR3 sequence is CALRTGGVSGYTF. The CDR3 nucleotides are TGTGCCCTTAGGACAGGGGGAGTAAGTGGCTACACCTTC.